The rows below give T cell receptor beta chains drawn from one sample of a study of shared clonotypes between healthy human individuals. Measured with immunoSEQ multiplex PCR; TCRdb has only the in-frame clones, and not every one. The sample carries some 2 million clones, about 94% recorded once. Sequencing used naive CD8+ T cells sorted from blood. These receptors were obtained from a man in his late teens or twenties in good health. The CDR3 runs from the conserved cysteine through the conserved F or W. The order of the fields is J gene, CDR3 length, V gene, CDR3 protein.

TRBJ2-1 | 15 | TRBV5-5 | CASSLGGSSYNEQFF
TRBJ1-2 | 15 | TRBV6-5 | CASSYGPGGDYGYTF
TRBJ2-7 | 12 | TRBV29-1 | CSVGREDYEQYF
TRBJ2-7 | 11 | TRBV30 | CAISGTYEQYF
TRBJ1-1 | 13 | TRBV28 | CASSLSTATEAFF
TRBJ2-5 | 13 | TRBV5-4 | CASYASGGETQYF
TRBJ2-7 | 14 | TRBV6-5 | CASSPGGSSYEQYF
TRBJ2-3 | 14 | TRBV6-1 | CASTDRDSTDTQYF
TRBJ1-1 | 16 | TRBV5-4 | CASSSAMGEMNTEAFF
TRBJ1-6 | 16 | TRBV30 | CAWSVQPGSYNSPLHF
TRBJ2-3 | 15 | TRBV27 | CASSHRDPGTDTQYF
TRBJ2-7 | 15 | TRBV7-9 | CASGLPGGQSHEQYF
TRBJ2-2 | 14 | TRBV7-9 | CASSPSGVAGELFF
TRBJ1-2 | 16 | TRBV5-1 | CASSWTGGESNYGYTF
TRBJ1-2 | 12 | TRBV7-9 | CASSLDRNGYTF
TRBJ1-1 | 14 | TRBV2 | CASSEGHLNTEAFF
TRBJ2-2 | 14 | TRBV5-6 | CASSLTESPGELFF
TRBJ2-7 | 15 | TRBV4-2 | CASSQEGRVGYEQYF
TRBJ2-1 | 11 | TRBV27 | CASGGVVEQFF
TRBJ1-1 | 14 | TRBV6-1 | CASSDRLLNTEAFF
TRBJ2-5 | 17 | TRBV5-1 | CASSNGLAGGPQETQYF
TRBJ2-5 | 15 | TRBV7-3 | CASSLTAGAKETQYF